The entry that follows covers one TCR beta chain sequence. The source of the sample is a study of shared clonotypes between healthy human individuals. CDR1 LNHDA and CDR2 SQIVND come from the germline V gene (reference sequence). The V segment lost 6 bases and the J segment 3 bases; nucleotides outside the gene matches: 8. The CDR3 length is 15 residues. In the study's own analysis: Filtering of immunoSEQ junctional sequences could not match full-length read filtering. Sequenced by immunoSEQ multiplex PCR; TCRdb stores in-frame clones only, minus some. V and J calls and clone size are those listed in that table; D and trimming were worked out from the DNA. The sample includes under 2,500,000 clones, 90% to 96% of them seen just once.

The source is a young man in good health. The sample comprised naive CD4+ T cells sorted from blood. Subset given: CD45RA+ positively selected. The gene calls are TRBV19 and TRBJ2-7; TRBD1 agrees at 10 bases. Here the CDR3 reads CASSSSRTGGYEQYF. The CDR3 nucleotides read TGTGCCAGTAGCTCATCACGGACAGGGGGCTACGAGCAGTACTTC.